This T cell receptor beta chain originates from a study of cytomegalovirus exposure and HLA in healthy donors. PCR was performed using 60 Vbeta and 13 Jbeta primers. In the authors' workflow: About 11 million of tens of millions of unique TCR beta chains were shared, per a later count. Libraries were prepared by immunoSEQ multiplex PCR; TCRdb keeps only in-frame clonotypes and omits some of them. The DNA gave D and trimming, while V, J and clone size come from that table. This table has under 150,000 clones, approximately 82% appearing once. The sample holds a few counts of this clone. Among the donors, all were healthy bone marrow donors. The CDR3 extends over 14 amino acids. The germline CDR1 and CDR2 sequences are GTSNPN and SVGIG (reference sequence). Trimming took off 0 bases at V and 5 bases at J, with 8 bases between the two ends.

This clonotype was obtained from a man over 45 in good health and CMV-seronegative. The chain couples TRBV30 to TRBJ1-6; TRBD1 might be the D (6 bases). The sequencing sample was made of PBMCs. The CDR3 spells CAWSVYRDNSPLHF. DNA for the CDR3: TGTGCCTGGAGTGTGTACAGGGATAATTCACCCCTCCACTTT.